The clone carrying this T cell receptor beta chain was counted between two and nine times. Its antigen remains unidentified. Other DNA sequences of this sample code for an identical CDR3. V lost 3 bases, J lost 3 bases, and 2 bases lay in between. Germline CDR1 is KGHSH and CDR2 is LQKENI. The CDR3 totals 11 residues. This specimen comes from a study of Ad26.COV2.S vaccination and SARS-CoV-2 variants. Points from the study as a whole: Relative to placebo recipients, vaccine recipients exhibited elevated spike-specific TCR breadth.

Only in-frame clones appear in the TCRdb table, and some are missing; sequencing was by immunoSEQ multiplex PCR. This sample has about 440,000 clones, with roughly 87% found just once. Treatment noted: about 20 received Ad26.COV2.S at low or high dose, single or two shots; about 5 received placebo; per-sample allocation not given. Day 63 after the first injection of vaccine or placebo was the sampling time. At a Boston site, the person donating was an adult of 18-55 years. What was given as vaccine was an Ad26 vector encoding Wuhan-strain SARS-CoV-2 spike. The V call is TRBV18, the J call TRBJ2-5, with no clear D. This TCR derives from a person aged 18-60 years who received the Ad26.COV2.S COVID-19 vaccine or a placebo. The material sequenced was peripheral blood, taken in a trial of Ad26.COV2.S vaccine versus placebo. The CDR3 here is CASSPKETQYF. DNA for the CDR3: TGTGCCAGCTCACCCAAAGAGACCCAGTACTTC. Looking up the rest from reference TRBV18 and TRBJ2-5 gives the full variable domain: NAGVMQNPRHLVRRRGQEARLRCSPMKGHSHVYWYRQLPEEGLKFMVYLQKENIIDESGMPKERFSAEFPKEGPSILRIQQVVRGDSAAYFCASSPKETQYFGPGTRLLVL.